The 18 T cell receptor beta chains listed next were all sequenced from one sample in a study of cytomegalovirus exposure and HLA in healthy donors. Sequencing used immunoSEQ multiplex PCR; TCRdb keeps in-frame clones, though not all of them. Here the sample spans about 54,000 clones, approximately 89% being singletons. Sequenced: PBMCs. The receptors originated from a woman under 30 in good health and CMV-seropositive.

The rearrangement links TRBV28 to TRBJ1-4; weak D call: TRBD1 (5 bases). The germline gives CDR1 MDHEN, CDR2 SYDVKM. V was clipped by 6 bases and J by 7 bases, with 15 bases between them. CDR3 length: 14 amino acids. The CDR3 loop reads CASSLDAGREKLFF. DNA of the CDR3: TGTGCCAGCAGCCTGGATGCAGGGCGTGAAAAACTGTTTTTT.

The chain joins TRBV2 to TRBJ2-7; TRBD2 aligns across 7 bases. The CDR3 has 15 residues. Germline V gives CDR1 SNHLY, CDR2 FYNNEI. The trim removed 8 bases at V and 2 bases at J, leaving 12 bases unmatched. The CDR3: CASGTDGGTTYEQYF. CDR3 coding DNA: TGTGCCAGCGGTACGGACGGGGGGACGACCTACGAGCAGTACTTC. Full variable domain (remainder filled in from reference TRBV2 and TRBJ2-7): EPEVTQTPSHQVTQMGQEVILRCVPISNHLYFYWYRQILGQKVEFLVSFYNNEISEKSEIFDDQFSVERPDGSNFTLKIRSTKLEDSAMYFCASGTDGGTTYEQYFGPGTRLTVT.

This clone has a single count. V gene TRBV7-9 combines with J gene TRBJ2-2; 9 bases map to TRBD1. This CDR3 spans 16 amino acids. Germline loops: CDR1 SEHNR, CDR2 FQNEAQ (reference sequence). Unmatched junction bases numbered 7, after V lost 5 bases and J lost 3 bases. CDR3 nucleotides: TGTGCCAGCAGCGCAGCCGGGACAGGGCACACCGGGGAGCTGTTTTTT. Its translation is CASSAAGTGHTGELFF.

V is TRBV28 and J is TRBJ2-5; TRBD2 agrees at 12 bases. Germline CDR1 and CDR2: MDHEN and SYDVKM. V shed 2 bases and J 5 bases; nucleotides not matched to a gene: 6. The CDR3 has 16 residues. The CDR3 region is CASSLLASGGAETQYF. CDR3 in DNA: TGTGCCAGCAGTTTACTCGCTAGCGGGGGGGCGGAGACCCAGTACTTC.

The J gene is TRBJ1-6, the V gene TRBV6-5; D is perhaps TRBD1 (6 bases). V lost 5 bases and J lost 4, with 6 bases in between. This CDR3 has 13 residues. Looked up from germline, CDR1 is MNHEY and CDR2 is SVGAGI. The CDR3: CASSTGYNSPLHF. In DNA form, the CDR3 reads TGTGCCAGCAGTACAGGGTATAATTCACCCCTCCACTTT.

As for this clone: One end of the junction fails to match germline, which may point to a read error. V usage is TRBV5-1 and J usage is TRBJ1-1, with TRBD1 matching 9 bases. CDR3 length: 15 amino acids. CDR1 and CDR2 from the germline V gene are SGHRS and YFSETQ. The CDR3 DNA follows: TGCGCCAGCAGCTCCGGGACAGGGTGGAACGCTGAAGCTTTCTTT. This gives the protein CASSSGTGWNAEAFF.

The rearrangement uses TRBV11-2 and TRBJ1-2, with D possibly TRBD1 on 5 matching bases. The V gene lost 5 bases and the J gene lost 2 bases, with 21 bases spanning the gap. The CDR3 is made up of 17 amino acids. CDR1 SGHAT and CDR2 FQNNGV come from the germline V gene. As DNA, the CDR3 is TGTGCCAGCAGCACCCCCCGGGGGACCACACTCAACTATGGCTACACCTTC. Its protein is CASSTPRGTTLNYGYTF.

The chain recombines TRBV4-3 with TRBJ1-1; D might be TRBD1 (6 bases). Germline V lookup: CDR1 LGHNA, CDR2 YSLEER. V gave up 0 bases and J gave up 11 bases, with 10 bases separating them. This CDR3 is 12 amino acids long. The CDR3 region has the DNA TGCGCCAGCAGCCAAGATTGGGGGCACGCTTTCTTT. It specifies CASSQDWGHAFF.

Only a few counts were recorded for this clone. CDR3 sequence (DNA): TGTGCCAGCAGCCGAGCGGGGGGCGTCGAAACGCAGTATTTT. Translated, it gives CASSRAGGVETQYF. The gene calls are TRBV11-2 and TRBJ2-3, with 9 bases identical to TRBD2. Germline CDR1 SGHAT, CDR2 FQNNGV. Trimming at V came to 5 bases and at J to 9 bases, leaving 9 bases not matched to a gene. There are 14 residues in the CDR3.

The chain couples TRBV29-1 to TRBJ1-2; possible D gene TRBD1, 6 bases. The CDR3 spans 13 residues. With 8 bases removed from V and 7 bases from J, the gap between germline ends came to 20 bases. Per the germline V gene, CDR1 is SQVTM and CDR2 is ANQGSEA. CDR3 protein: CSSETGTMAGYTF. Written as DNA, the CDR3 is TGCAGCTCTGAGACAGGTACTATGGCTGGCTACACCTTC.

This clone has more than one count but fewer than ten. The V and J genes are TRBV7-9 and TRBJ1-1, with 7 nucleotides matching TRBD1. CDR1 is SEHNR, CDR2 FQNEAQ, per germline (reference sequence). This CDR3 comprises 14 residues. The junction had 5 bases not matched to a gene; V was cut back by 0 bases and J by 7 bases. The CDR3 nucleotides are TGTGCCAGCAGCTTAGCGAGCAGGGGGGTTGAAGCTTTCTTT. This encodes CASSLASRGVEAFF.

The CDR3 reads CASSHRDRGSEKLFF. The DNA of the CDR3 is TGTGCCAGCAGTCACCGGGACAGGGGGAGTGAAAAACTGTTTTTT. The chain joins TRBV27 to TRBJ1-4, with 11 bases matching TRBD1. The CDR3 has 15 residues. Trimming removed 5 bases from V and 7 bases from J; junction bases left unmatched: 6. Germline-derived CDR1 and CDR2 are MNHEY and SMNVEV (reference sequence).

The gene calls are TRBV6-1 and TRBJ2-5; D ambiguous. The CDR3 loop spans 17 amino acids. The V and J ends lost 2 bases and 0 bases respectively, with 16 bases between them. CDR1 and CDR2 (germline): MNHNS, SASEGT. CDR3 loop: CASSEYFAAGYQETQYF. The CDR3 coding sequence is TGTGCCAGCAGTGAATATTTCGCGGCTGGGTACCAAGAGACCCAGTACTTC.

The chain links TRBV5-1 to TRBJ2-1, with TRBD1 as a possible D gene (6 bases). The V gene lost 6 bases and the J gene lost 9 bases, with 19 bases spanning the gap. In germline, CDR1 is SGHRS, CDR2 YFSETQ. CDR3 length: 14 residues. The CDR3 sequence is CASNGMGRGSEQFF. Written as DNA, the CDR3 is TGCGCCAGCAATGGGATGGGCAGGGGATCTGAGCAGTTCTTC.

J is TRBJ1-3 and V is TRBV5-6, with 9 bases that match TRBD1. Trimming took 5 bases from V and 0 from J; bases not matched to a gene: 6. Per germline, CDR1 SGHDT and CDR2 YYEEEE. The length of the CDR3 is 16 residues. CDR3 nucleotides: TGTGCCAGCAGAGCCGGGACAGGGCTCTCTGGAAACACCATATATTTT. Encoded protein: CASRAGTGLSGNTIYF.

The V and J genes are TRBV6-6 and TRBJ2-3, with 9 nucleotides matching TRBD1. Trimming at V came to 6 bases and at J to 4 bases, leaving 8 bases not matched to a gene. Germline values: CDR1 MNHNY, CDR2 SVGAGI (reference sequence). The CDR3 spans 15 residues. The CDR3 sequence: CASSQGQGEADTQYF. CDR3 in DNA: TGTGCCAGCAGCCAGGGACAGGGAGAGGCAGATACGCAGTATTTT.

V is TRBV12-5 and J is TRBJ1-1; D remains unclear. Trimming stripped 0 bases from V and 11 bases from J, with 16 bases between. The CDR3 runs to 14 residues. CDR1 is LGHNT and CDR2 is FRNRAP in the germline V gene. CDR3 protein: CASGLVREGSQAFF. The CDR3 DNA sequence: TGTGCTAGTGGTTTGGTAAGGGAGGGATCACAGGCTTTCTTT.

The V call is TRBV19, the J call TRBJ1-5; D possibly corresponds to TRBD1 (6 bases). Trimming stripped 0 bases from V and 2 bases from J, with 14 bases between. Germline CDR1 and CDR2: LNHDA and SQIVND (reference sequence). The CDR3 has 17 residues. The CDR3 here is CASSIDGRGSGNQPQHF. The CDR3 DNA is TGTGCCAGTAGTATAGATGGCAGGGGCAGTGGCAATCAGCCCCAGCATTTT.